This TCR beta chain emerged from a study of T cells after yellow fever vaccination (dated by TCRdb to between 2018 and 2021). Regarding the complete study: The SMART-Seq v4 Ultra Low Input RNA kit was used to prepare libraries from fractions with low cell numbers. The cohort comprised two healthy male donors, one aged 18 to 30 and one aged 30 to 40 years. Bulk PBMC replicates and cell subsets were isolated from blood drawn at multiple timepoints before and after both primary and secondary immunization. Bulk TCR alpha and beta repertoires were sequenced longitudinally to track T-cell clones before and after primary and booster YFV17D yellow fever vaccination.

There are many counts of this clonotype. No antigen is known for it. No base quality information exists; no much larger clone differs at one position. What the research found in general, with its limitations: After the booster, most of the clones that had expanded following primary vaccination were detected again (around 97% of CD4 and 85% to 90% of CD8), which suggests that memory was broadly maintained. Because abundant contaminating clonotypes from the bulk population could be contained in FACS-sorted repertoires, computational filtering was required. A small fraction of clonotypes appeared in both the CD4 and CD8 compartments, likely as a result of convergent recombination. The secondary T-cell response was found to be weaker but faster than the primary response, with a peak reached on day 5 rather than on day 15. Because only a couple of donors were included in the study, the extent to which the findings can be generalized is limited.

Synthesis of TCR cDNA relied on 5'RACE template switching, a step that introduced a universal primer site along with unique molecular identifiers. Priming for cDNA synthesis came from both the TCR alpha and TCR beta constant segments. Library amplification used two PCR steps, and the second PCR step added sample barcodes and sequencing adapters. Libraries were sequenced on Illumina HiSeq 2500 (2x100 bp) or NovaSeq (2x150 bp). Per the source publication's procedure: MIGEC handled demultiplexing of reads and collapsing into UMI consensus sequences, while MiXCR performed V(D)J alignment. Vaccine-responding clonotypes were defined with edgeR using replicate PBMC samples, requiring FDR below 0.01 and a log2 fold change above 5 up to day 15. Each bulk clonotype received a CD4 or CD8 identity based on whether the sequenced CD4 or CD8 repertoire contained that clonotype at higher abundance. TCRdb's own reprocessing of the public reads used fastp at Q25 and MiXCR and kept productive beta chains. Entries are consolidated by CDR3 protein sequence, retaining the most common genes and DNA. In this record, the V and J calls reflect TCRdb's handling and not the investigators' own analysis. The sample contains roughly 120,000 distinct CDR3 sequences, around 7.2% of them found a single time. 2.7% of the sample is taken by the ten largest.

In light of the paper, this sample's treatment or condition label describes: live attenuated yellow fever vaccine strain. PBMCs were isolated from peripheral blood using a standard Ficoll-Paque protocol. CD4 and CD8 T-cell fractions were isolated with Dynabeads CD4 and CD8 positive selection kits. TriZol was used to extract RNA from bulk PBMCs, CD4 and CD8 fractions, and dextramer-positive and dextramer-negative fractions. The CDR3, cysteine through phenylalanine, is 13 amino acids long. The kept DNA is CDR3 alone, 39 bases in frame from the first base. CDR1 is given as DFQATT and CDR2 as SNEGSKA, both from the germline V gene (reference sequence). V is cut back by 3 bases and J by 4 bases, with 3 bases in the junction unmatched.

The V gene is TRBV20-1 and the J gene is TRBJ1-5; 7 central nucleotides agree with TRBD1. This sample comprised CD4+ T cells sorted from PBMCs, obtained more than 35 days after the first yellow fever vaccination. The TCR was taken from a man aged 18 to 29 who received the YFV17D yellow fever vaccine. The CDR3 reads CSASGTANQPQHF. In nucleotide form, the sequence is TGCAGTGCTAGCGGGACAGCTAATCAGCCCCAGCATTTT.